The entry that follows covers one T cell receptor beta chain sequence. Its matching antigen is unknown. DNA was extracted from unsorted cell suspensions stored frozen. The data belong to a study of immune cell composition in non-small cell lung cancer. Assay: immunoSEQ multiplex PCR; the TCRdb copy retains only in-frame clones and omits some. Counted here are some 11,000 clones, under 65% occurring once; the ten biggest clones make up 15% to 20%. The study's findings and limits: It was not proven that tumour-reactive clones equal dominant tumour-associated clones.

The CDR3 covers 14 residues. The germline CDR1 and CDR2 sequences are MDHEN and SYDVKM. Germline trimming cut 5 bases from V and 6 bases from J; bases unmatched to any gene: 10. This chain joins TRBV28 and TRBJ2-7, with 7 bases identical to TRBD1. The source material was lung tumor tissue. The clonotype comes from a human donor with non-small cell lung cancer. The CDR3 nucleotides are TGTGCCAGCAGTATGTACAGGGGTTCGTTCGAGCAGTACTTC. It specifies CASSMYRGSFEQYF.